The text below deals with one TCR beta chain. In TCRdb, the RACE reads were re-called with MiXCR into one record per CDR3 protein. This sample has about 54,000 distinct CDR3 sequences; about 10% occur once, and the top ten carry over 1.5%. Indicated time point: patch test 2, 6 weeks after DPC sensitization. The treatment was: therapeutic diphenylcyclopropenone sensitization with weekly scalp DPC. The sample is drawn from a study of human T cells and chemical hapten exposure. The specimen comprised whole blood, sampled in connection with sensitization to the hapten diphenylcyclopropenone (DPC). This TCR derives from a woman between 45 and 60 years old with alopecia areata. Some clones in this sample may be carry-over from other donors' samples.

This chain's CDR3 is CASSLSVNSNQPQHF. For the CDR3, the DNA is TGTGCCAGCAGTTTATCAGTTAATAGCAATCAGCCCCAGCATTTT. The chain uses TRBV12-3 or TRBV12-4 and TRBJ1-5; D unclear. CDR3 length equals 15 residues. V was pared by 2 bases and J by 0 bases, with 8 bases between.